This T cell receptor (beta chain) is from a study of blood T cell repertoires in COVID-19. The wider study: Samples came from the United States, Italy and Spain, spanning acute and convalescent COVID-19.

Individuals aged about 18 to 90 years were recruited from some 26 US areas. Participants reported their clinical history, and cohort assignment relied on those reports. Trimming pared 7 bases from V and 2 bases from J, leaving 23 bases between. The CDR3 consists of 17 residues. Germline V gene sequence: CDR1 LNHDA, CDR2 SQIVND (reference sequence). As originally analysed: Estimates of nucleated cell counts were drawn from the amplification of reference gene primers. The data were produced by immunoSEQ multiplex PCR, yet TCRdb's version contains in-frame clones alone and is incomplete. V, J and clone size were drawn from that table, and D and trimming were deduced from the DNA. The table lists roughly 170,000 clones, about 84% of them singletons.

Input material: PBMCs or T cells enriched from blood (not recorded which). The V gene is TRBV19, the J gene TRBJ1-2; D call uncertain. The clonotype originates from a woman aged 40 to 49 with acute COVID-19. The CDR3 region is CASTGIEGGAMNYGYTF. The CDR3 nucleotides read TGTGCCAGTACGGGAATAGAGGGTGGAGCGATGAACTATGGCTACACCTTC.